The 26 T cell receptor beta chains reported below all come from one sample, sequenced in a study of PD-1 blockade in classical Hodgkin lymphoma. Every patient had relapsed following autologous stem cell transplantation, and cohorts differed in brentuximab vedotin exposure. Only in-frame clones appear in the TCRdb table, and some are missing; sequencing was by immunoSEQ multiplex PCR. The sample contains roughly 81,000 clones, about 93% of which appear only once. This sample comprised peripheral blood mononuclear cells (PBMCs), obtained before the second cycle of nivolumab. The receptors were gathered from a human donor with classical Hodgkin lymphoma.

V and J are TRBV10-3 and TRBJ1-1; D perhaps matches TRBD1 (5 bases). There are 14 residues in the CDR3. Germline lookup yields CDR1 ENHRY and CDR2 SYGVKD. Trimming removed 0 bases at V and 10 bases at J, with 15 bases between. In DNA, the CDR3 is TGTGCCATCAGTGAGTCAGGAGGGGCGGCGGGAGCTTTCTTT. Its translation is CAISESGGAAGAFF.

CDR3 sequence: CASWAGGGQGDVGYTF. The CDR3 nucleotides read TGTGCCAGCTGGGCGGGCGGAGGACAGGGGGACGTCGGCTACACCTTC. The chain couples TRBV2 to TRBJ1-2; TRBD1 agrees at 10 bases. With 8 bases clipped from V and 8 bases from J, the junction kept 17 bases outside the gene matches. This CDR3 region has 16 residues. Germline CDR1 is SNHLY and CDR2 is FYNNEI.

This clone has a single count. The chain has TRBV7-9 and TRBJ2-7; 9 positions agree with TRBD1. Looked up from germline, CDR1 is SEHNR and CDR2 is FQNEAQ (reference sequence). The CDR3 runs 14 residues. After removal of 5 bases from V and 6 bases from J, the junction contained 8 bases not matched to a gene. CDR3 sequence (DNA): TGTGCCAGCAGCCCAACTGGGACAGGGAGCGAGCAGTACTTC. This translates into CASSPTGTGSEQYF.

This rearrangement joins TRBV11-2 to TRBJ2-3; D not resolved. Germline V gives CDR1 SGHAT, CDR2 FQNNGV. This CDR3 contains 12 residues. V lost 7 bases, J lost 5 bases, and 10 bases lay in between. The CDR3 bases are TGTGCCAGCACCCCGGTAGGAGATACGCAGTATTTT. Its protein product is CASTPVGDTQYF.

V is TRBV4-1 and J is TRBJ2-7; TRBD2 agrees at 8 bases. From germline, CDR1 is MGHRA and CDR2 YSYEKL. The CDR3 length is 16 residues. After removal of 0 bases from V and 1 base from J, the junction contained 5 bases not matched to a gene. CDR3: CASSQDGTRASYEQYF. The CDR3 coding sequence is TGCGCCAGCAGCCAAGATGGGACTAGGGCATCCTACGAGCAGTACTTC.

This clone was recorded once. An end of the junction does not agree with germline; a read error may underlie this. The chain links TRBV28 to TRBJ2-7; 10 bases align to TRBD2. CDR1 and CDR2 (germline): MDHEN, SYDVKM. The CDR3 length is 13 residues. CDR3 loop: CASNLAGGLEQYF. The CDR3 bases are TGTGCCAGCAATTTAGCGGGAGGACTCGAGCAGTACTTC.

The V and J genes are TRBV29-1 and TRBJ1-1; possibly TRBD1 for D (5 bases). Trimming pared 7 bases from V and 5 bases from J, leaving 17 bases between. This CDR3 comprises 13 residues. Germline values: CDR1 SQVTM, CDR2 ANQGSEA. The CDR3 loop reads CSAPGLGGTEAFF. In DNA, the CDR3 is TGCAGCGCGCCGGGTCTCGGGGGGACTGAAGCTTTCTTT. The full variable domain, rest sourced from reference TRBV29-1 and TRBJ1-1, is SAVISQKPSRDICQRGTSLTIQCQVDSQVTMMFWYRQQPGQSLTLIATANQGSEATYESGFVIDKFPISRPNLTFSTLTVSNMSPEDSSIYLCSAPGLGGTEAFFGQGTRLTVV.

This clone appeared a few times. This chain joins TRBV5-5 and TRBJ2-7; TRBD2 might be the D (5 bases). V shed 4 bases and J shed 6 bases, with 14 bases lying between them. The germline V gene encodes CDR1 SGHKS and CDR2 YYEKEE (reference sequence). This CDR3 comprises 13 residues. CDR3 protein: CASSDDYPLEQYF. For the CDR3, the DNA is TGTGCCAGCAGCGACGACTACCCCCTCGAGCAGTACTTC.

V gene TRBV29-1 combines with J gene TRBJ1-1, with 8 positions matching TRBD1. The length of the CDR3 is 17 residues. The germline gives CDR1 SQVTM, CDR2 ANQGSEA. After removal of 3 bases from V and 3 bases from J, the junction contained 15 bases not matched to a gene. CDR3 sequence reads: CSVDRGPNRGQDTEAFF. CDR3 bases: TGCAGCGTTGACAGGGGGCCTAATCGGGGGCAGGACACTGAAGCTTTCTTT.

V and J are TRBV27 and TRBJ1-4; no clear D gene. V was clipped by 2 bases and J by 5 bases, with 15 bases between them. Germline V lookup: CDR1 MNHEY, CDR2 SMNVEV (reference sequence). This CDR3 has 16 amino acids. The CDR3 nucleotides are TGTGCCAGCAGTTTAGACCCAGGTCCCACGAATGAAAAACTGTTTTTT. Protein: CASSLDPGPTNEKLFF.

V and J are TRBV13 and TRBJ2-2, with D uncertain. CDR1 and CDR2 from the germline V gene are PRHDT and FYEKMQ (reference sequence). The CDR3 consists of 14 residues. V gave up 7 bases and J gave up 6 bases, with 15 bases separating them. The CDR3 loop reads CASNSYRAAGELFF. Written as DNA, the CDR3 is TGTGCCAGCAACTCATATAGGGCGGCCGGGGAGCTGTTTTTT.

V usage is TRBV30 and J usage is TRBJ2-5; 8 bases are a match to TRBD1. CDR1 and CDR2 from the germline V gene are GTSNPN and SVGIG (reference sequence). Germline trimming cut 3 bases from V and 6 bases from J; bases unmatched to any gene: 12. This CDR3 comprises 15 residues. The CDR3 here is CAWRFRQGNMKTQYF. The CDR3 nucleotides are TGTGCCTGGAGATTTCGACAGGGGAATATGAAGACCCAGTACTTC.

The chain links TRBV7-9 to TRBJ1-1, with a weak D call TRBD1 (5 bases). This CDR3 has 17 residues. CDR1 SEHNR and CDR2 FQNEAQ come from the germline V gene (reference sequence). Deletions cut 3 bases from V and 0 bases from J, with 17 bases between. CDR3 sequence: CASSFGRAGTMNTEAFF. Written as DNA, the CDR3 is TGTGCCAGCAGCTTCGGTCGAGCAGGGACTATGAACACTGAAGCTTTCTTT.

CDR3 residues: CASSPGGLTTEAFF. DNA of the CDR3: TGTGCCAGCTCACCAGGGGGCCTCACCACTGAAGCTTTCTTT. V and J are TRBV18 and TRBJ1-1; the D gene is possibly TRBD1 (6 bases). Deletions cut 2 bases from V and 4 bases from J, with 11 bases between. The CDR3 runs to 14 residues. Germline V CDR1 and CDR2: KGHSH, LQKENI.

CDR3 loop: CASSLSTDRDTQYF. CDR3 bases: TGTGCCAGCAGTTTATCGACCGATAGGGATACGCAGTATTTT. V gene TRBV27 combines with J gene TRBJ2-3, with D hard to call. The CDR3 length is 14 residues. Per germline, CDR1 MNHEY and CDR2 SMNVEV (reference sequence). V was shortened by 0 bases and J by 6 bases, with 10 bases between the two germline ends.

This sequence joins TRBV27 and TRBJ2-7; 7 nucleotides line up with TRBD1. V lost 3 bases to trimming and J lost 0 bases; unmatched junction nucleotides: 5. The CDR3 has 15 residues. CDR1 is MNHEY, CDR2 SMNVEV, per germline (reference sequence). This CDR3 reads CASSFQGVSSYEQYF. The DNA for the CDR3 is TGTGCCAGCAGTTTCCAGGGGGTCAGCTCCTACGAGCAGTACTTC.

The gene calls are TRBV15 and TRBJ1-1; no clear D. The CDR3 extends over 15 amino acids. Germline V CDR1 and CDR2: LNHNV, YYDKDF (reference sequence). The V end lost 1 base, the J end lost 0 bases, and 9 bases lay between the germline ends. The chain's CDR3 is CATSRGRTVNTEAFF. CDR3 DNA sequence: TGTGCCACCAGCAGAGGACGTACAGTGAACACTGAAGCTTTCTTT.

The gene calls are TRBV2 and TRBJ1-6, with D possibly TRBD1 on 5 matching bases. The CDR3 contains 15 residues. Germline CDR1 SNHLY, CDR2 FYNNEI. Trimming pared 2 bases from V and 3 bases from J, leaving 8 bases between. The CDR3: CASSEFDSYNSPLHF. For the CDR3, the DNA is TGTGCCAGCAGTGAATTCGACAGCTATAATTCACCCCTCCACTTT.

J is TRBJ2-7 and V is TRBV7-9; a weak D match, TRBD2 (6 bases). This CDR3 spans 16 amino acids. Deletions cut 1 base from V and 0 bases from J, with 13 bases between. Germline assignment: CDR1 SEHNR and CDR2 FQNEAQ (reference sequence). In nucleotides, the CDR3 is TGTGCCAGCAGCTTAGGACCGGGACTGTCCTCCTACGAGCAGTACTTC. Its protein product is CASSLGPGLSSYEQYF.

The genes are TRBV2 and TRBJ1-1; D possibly corresponds to TRBD1 (5 bases). CDR3 length equals 13 residues. Between the trimmed V and J ends, which lost 3 bases and 2 bases, there was a span of 7 bases. The V gene's germline CDR1 is SNHLY and CDR2 FYNNEI. This CDR3 is CASSEGPNTEAFF. The CDR3 DNA sequence: TGTGCCAGCAGTGAGGGGCCTAACACTGAAGCTTTCTTT.

CDR3 amino acids: CASSRTNYGYTF. CDR3 nucleotide sequence: TGTGCCAGCAGCAGGACCAACTATGGCTACACCTTC. The chain carries TRBV5-8 and TRBJ1-2; no firm D call. This CDR3 is 12 amino acids long. The V gene lost 4 bases and the J gene lost 2 bases, with 6 bases spanning the gap. Per germline, CDR1 SGHTS and CDR2 YDEGEE.

This sequence joins TRBV6-6 and TRBJ2-1; 7 bases fit TRBD2. From germline, CDR1 is MNHNY and CDR2 SVGAGI (reference sequence). This CDR3 has 14 amino acids. V trimming: 0 bases; J trimming: 4 bases; junction bases outside the gene matches: 0. The CDR3 here is CASSYSREYNEQFF. The CDR3 coding sequence is TGTGCCAGCAGTTACTCGCGGGAGTACAATGAGCAGTTCTTC.

This chain connects TRBV19 to TRBJ1-5; weak D call: TRBD1 (6 bases). CDR1 is LNHDA and CDR2 is SQIVND in the germline V gene (reference sequence). The ends were cut back, 6 bases at V and 5 bases at J, with 17 bases in the middle. CDR3 length: 15 amino acids. The DNA of the CDR3 is TGTGCCAGTAGATCTGTCGGGGGCGCCGATCAGCCCCAGCATTTT. Its translation is CASRSVGGADQPQHF.

The chain links TRBV4-1 to TRBJ1-1; tentative D call: TRBD1 (5 bases). The CDR3 has 13 amino acids. V shed 4 bases and J shed 6 bases, with 12 bases lying between them. Germline values: CDR1 MGHRA, CDR2 YSYEKL. The DNA of the CDR3 is TGCGCCAGCAGCCGTATCGGGACCCCTGAAGCTTTCTTT. This encodes CASSRIGTPEAFF.

The rearrangement links TRBV7-8 to TRBJ2-2, with unresolved D. Germline V lookup: CDR1 SGHVS, CDR2 FQNEAQ. The CDR3 sequence is 8 residues long. CDR3: CGDGELFF. In nucleotides, the CDR3 is TGTGGAGACGGGGAGCTGTTTTTT. Drawing the rest from reference TRBV7-8 and TRBJ2-2, the complete variable domain is GAGVSQSPRYKVAKRGQDVALRCDPISGHVSLFWYQQALGQGPEFLTYFQNEAQLDKSGLPSDRFFAERPEGSVSTLKIQRTQQEDSAVYLCGDGELFFGEGSRLTVL.

In nucleotides, the CDR3 is TGCAGCGTTGGGCACCCCACCGGGGAGCTGTTTTTT. Its protein product is CSVGHPTGELFF. The V and J genes are TRBV29-1 and TRBJ2-2; D unclear. From germline, CDR1 is SQVTM and CDR2 ANQGSEA. The CDR3 has 12 amino acids. Trimming pared 4 bases from V and 4 bases from J, leaving 7 bases between.